This is a list of T cell receptor beta chains from one sample in a study of monozygotic twins with inflammatory bowel disease. TCRdb reprocessed the 5' RACE reads, with one entry per CDR3 protein and no DNA. The sample has about 380,000 distinct CDR3 sequences. The sequencing input was blood. The receptors were gathered from a human donor with ulcerative colitis or Crohn's disease, or a healthy co-twin of an affected twin (not recorded which). Both conserved end residues are part of each CDR3.

V: TRBV13
J: TRBJ2-7
CDR3: CASSLDRDEQYF

V: TRBV18
J: TRBJ2-7
CDR3: CASSPRQRGDDEQYF

V: TRBV5-1
J: TRBJ2-7
CDR3: CASSFQLRNEQYF

V: TRBV4-1
J: TRBJ2-7
CDR3: CASSQDTQGGYEQYF

V: TRBV4-1
J: TRBJ1-2
CDR3: CASSPPGQGSFSYGYTF

V: TRBV12-3/TRBV12-4
J: TRBJ2-6
CDR3: CASSPAGANVLTF

V: TRBV9
J: TRBJ2-7
CDR3: CASSVGGTAYYEQYF

V: TRBV7-2
J: TRBJ2-7
CDR3: CASSLVTAGSVGYEQYF

V: TRBV5-6
J: TRBJ2-1
CDR3: CASSPPLGLEISYNEQFF

V: TRBV3-1
J: TRBJ2-3
CDR3: CASSQQMPDTQYF

V: TRBV2
J: TRBJ2-1
CDR3: CASFSSYNEQFF

V: TRBV7-9
J: TRBJ1-4
CDR3: CASSPPLMATNEKLFF

V: TRBV4-3
J: TRBJ1-2
CDR3: CASSQDRGGQGLYGYTF

V: TRBV10-2
J: TRBJ2-7
CDR3: CASSEEPGSAYEQYF

V: TRBV5-1
J: TRBJ2-1
CDR3: CASSLDLAGGSYNEQFF

V: TRBV7-2
J: TRBJ1-1
CDR3: CASSLGQLNTEAFF

V: TRBV7-3
J: TRBJ2-1
CDR3: CASSSVPSGGYNEQFF

V: TRBV24-1
J: TRBJ2-3
CDR3: CATSDLLRGTDTQYF

V: TRBV6-1
J: TRBJ2-1
CDR3: CASSPQGGLYNEQFF

V: TRBV6-1
J: TRBJ2-7
CDR3: CASSEQGSGAYEQYF

V: TRBV5-1
J: TRBJ1-2
CDR3: CASSLGQLGDGYTF

V: TRBV5-1
J: TRBJ2-1
CDR3: CASSSLLKRGAYNEQFF

V: TRBV5-1
J: TRBJ1-1
CDR3: CASSLALQTMNTEAFF

V: TRBV6-5
J: TRBJ1-2
CDR3: CASSRENYGYTF

V: TRBV6-2/TRBV6-3
J: TRBJ1-1
CDR3: CASTNEGIRTEAFF

V: TRBV7-9
J: TRBJ1-2
CDR3: CASSLVGQGAYGYTF

V: TRBV18
J: TRBJ2-1
CDR3: CASSPTDRVHEQFF

V: TRBV20-1
J: TRBJ2-1
CDR3: CSAFGLAGGGNNEQFF

V: TRBV20-1
J: TRBJ1-2
CDR3: CSARAGRWTVFSGYTF

V: TRBV14
J: TRBJ1-1
CDR3: CASSPGDSLNTEAFF

V: TRBV11-3
J: TRBJ2-6
CDR3: CASSYDSESSGANVLTF

V: TRBV7-9
J: TRBJ2-1
CDR3: CASSLVGGFSYNEQFF

V: TRBV5-6
J: TRBJ2-1
CDR3: CASSLRRSYNEQFF

V: TRBV5-1
J: TRBJ2-3
CDR3: CASSFTSGHTDTQYF

V: TRBV6-5
J: TRBJ1-1
CDR3: CASSYRLSLNTEAFF

V: TRBV4-3
J: TRBJ2-7
CDR3: CASSSVSGREQYF

V: TRBV28
J: TRBJ2-3
CDR3: CASSLAGGFTDTQYF

V: TRBV30
J: TRBJ1-1
CDR3: CAWSVGMNTEAFF

V: TRBV9
J: TRBJ2-5
CDR3: CASSFGLASSETQYF

V: TRBV11-2
J: TRBJ2-3
CDR3: CASSLDPQGEDTDTQYF

V: TRBV6-2/TRBV6-3
J: TRBJ2-5
CDR3: CASSYSGTQYF

V: TRBV3-1
J: TRBJ2-7
CDR3: CASSRQMTSGPYEQYF